One and the same sample provided the 4 T cell receptor beta chains below, sequenced in a study of shared clonotypes between healthy human individuals. Assay: immunoSEQ multiplex PCR; the TCRdb copy retains only in-frame clones and omits some. This table holds 650,000 to 750,000 clones, around 72% found once. Sequencing used memory CD4+ T cells sorted from blood. Subset meaning: CD45RA-negative fraction. Receptors originate from a woman aged 25-40 years in good health.

This clone was seen just once. V is TRBV19 and J is TRBJ1-1, with D unclear. Germline CDR1 and CDR2: LNHDA and SQIVND (reference sequence). The V and J ends lost 9 bases and 0 bases respectively, with 11 bases between them. This CDR3 contains 13 residues. The DNA of the CDR3 is TGTGCCAGCCAGCGATTGATGAACACTGAAGCTTTCTTT. Translating it yields CASQRLMNTEAFF.

The chain joins TRBV14 to TRBJ1-3; 7 bases match TRBD1. CDR3 length: 13 amino acids. Germline V CDR1 and CDR2: SGHDN, FVKESK. With V trimmed by 1 base and J by 11 bases, 5 bases remained unmatched. This chain's CDR3 is CASSQVAGQSIYF. The CDR3 DNA is TGTGCCAGCAGCCAAGTTGCGGGACAGTCCATATATTTT.

The DNA of the CDR3 is TGTGCCAGCAGGGGCACCGGGCGGGATGGCTACACCTTC. Translated: CASRGTGRDGYTF. The chain uses TRBV6-5 and TRBJ1-2, with D unclear. Deletions cut 6 bases from V and 6 bases from J, with 14 bases between. From germline, CDR1 is MNHEY and CDR2 SVGAGI. The CDR3 consists of 13 residues.

In this sample, this clone turned up once. This chain connects TRBV6-6 to TRBJ1-2; possible D gene TRBD1, 5 bases. Germline V gene lookup returns CDR1 MNHNY and CDR2 SVGAGI (reference sequence). V was trimmed by 6 bases and J by 0 bases, leaving 5 bases between them. This CDR3 has 12 amino acids. The CDR3 region is CASRDTNYGYTF. The DNA for the CDR3 is TGTGCCAGCAGGGACACTAACTATGGCTACACCTTC.